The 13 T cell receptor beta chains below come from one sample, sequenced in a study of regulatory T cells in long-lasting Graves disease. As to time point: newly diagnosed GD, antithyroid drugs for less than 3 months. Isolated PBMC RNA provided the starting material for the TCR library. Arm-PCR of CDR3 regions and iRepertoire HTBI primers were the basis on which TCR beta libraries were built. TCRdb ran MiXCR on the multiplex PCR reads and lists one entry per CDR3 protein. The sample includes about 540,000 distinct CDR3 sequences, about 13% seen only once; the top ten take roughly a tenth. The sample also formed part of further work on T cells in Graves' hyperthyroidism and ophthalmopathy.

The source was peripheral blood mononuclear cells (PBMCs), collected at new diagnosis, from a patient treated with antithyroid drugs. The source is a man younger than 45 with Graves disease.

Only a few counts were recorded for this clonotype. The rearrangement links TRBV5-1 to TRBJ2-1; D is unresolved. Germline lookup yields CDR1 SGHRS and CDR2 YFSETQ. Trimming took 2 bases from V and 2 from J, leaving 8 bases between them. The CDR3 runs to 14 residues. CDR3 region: CASSLEIPYNEQFF. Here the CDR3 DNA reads TGCGCCAGCAGCTTAGAAATTCCCTACAATGAGCAGTTCTTC.

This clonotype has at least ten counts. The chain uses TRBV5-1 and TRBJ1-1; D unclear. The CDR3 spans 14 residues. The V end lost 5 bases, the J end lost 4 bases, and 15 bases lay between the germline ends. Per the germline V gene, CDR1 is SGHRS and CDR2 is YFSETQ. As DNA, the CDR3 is TGCGCCAGCAGACCGATCCCGGAGGGCACTGAAGCTTTCTTT. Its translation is CASRPIPEGTEAFF. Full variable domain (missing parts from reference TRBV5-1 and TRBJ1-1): KAGVTQTPRYLIKTRGQQVTLSCSPISGHRSVSWYQQTPGQGLQFLFEYFSETQRNKGNFPGRFSGRQFSNSRSEMNVSTLELGDSALYLCASRPIPEGTEAFFGQGTRLTVV.

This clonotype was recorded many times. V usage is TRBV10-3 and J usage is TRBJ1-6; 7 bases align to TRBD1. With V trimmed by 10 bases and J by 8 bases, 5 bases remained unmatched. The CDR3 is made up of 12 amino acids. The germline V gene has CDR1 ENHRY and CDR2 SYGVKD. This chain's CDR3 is CATRTGDSPLHF. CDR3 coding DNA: TGTGCCACTCGGACAGGTGATTCACCCCTCCACTTT.

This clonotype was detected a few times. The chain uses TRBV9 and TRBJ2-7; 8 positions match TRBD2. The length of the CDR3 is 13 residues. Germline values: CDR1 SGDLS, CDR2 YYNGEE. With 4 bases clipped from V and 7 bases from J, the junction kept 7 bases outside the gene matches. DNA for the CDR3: TGTGCCAGCAGCAAAGCGGGAGCTGTTGAGCAGTACTTC. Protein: CASSKAGAVEQYF.

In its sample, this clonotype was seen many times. For the CDR3, the DNA is TGCAGTGCTAGAGATACCCGGCGAGACATTCAGTACTTC. It codes for CSARDTRRDIQYF. This rearrangement joins TRBV20-1 to TRBJ2-4; D is ambiguous. Trimming took off 0 bases at V and 8 bases at J, with 11 bases between the two ends. Germline assignment: CDR1 DFQATT and CDR2 SNEGSKA (reference sequence). The CDR3 is 13 amino acids.

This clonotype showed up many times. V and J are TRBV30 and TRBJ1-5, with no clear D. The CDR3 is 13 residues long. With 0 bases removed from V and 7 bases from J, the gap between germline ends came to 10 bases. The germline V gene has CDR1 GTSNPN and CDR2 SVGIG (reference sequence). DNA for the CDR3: TGTGCCTGGAGTGTAAGAAGCGGACAGCCCCAGCATTTT. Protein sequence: CAWSVRSGQPQHF.

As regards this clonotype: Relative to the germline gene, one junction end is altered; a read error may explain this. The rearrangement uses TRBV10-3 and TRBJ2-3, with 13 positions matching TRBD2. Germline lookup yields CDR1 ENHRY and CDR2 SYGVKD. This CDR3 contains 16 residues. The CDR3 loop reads CATLELTSGRTDTLYF. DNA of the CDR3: TGTGCCACCCTAGAACTGACTAGCGGGAGGACAGATACGCTGTATTTT.

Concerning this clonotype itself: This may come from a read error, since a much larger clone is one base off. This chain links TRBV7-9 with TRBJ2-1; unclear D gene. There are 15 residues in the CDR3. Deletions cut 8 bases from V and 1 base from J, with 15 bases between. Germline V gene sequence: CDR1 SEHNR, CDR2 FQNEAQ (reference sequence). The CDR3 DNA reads TGTGCCAGCGGCCCCCGGGCGAGGTCCTACAATGAGCAGTTCTTC. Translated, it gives CASGPRARSYNEQFF.

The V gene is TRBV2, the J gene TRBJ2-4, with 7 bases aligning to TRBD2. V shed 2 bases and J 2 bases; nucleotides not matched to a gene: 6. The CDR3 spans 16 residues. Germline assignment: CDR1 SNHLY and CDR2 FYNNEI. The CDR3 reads CASSELSGTTKNIQYF. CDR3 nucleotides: TGTGCCAGCAGTGAACTTTCGGGGACTACCAAAAACATTCAGTACTTC.

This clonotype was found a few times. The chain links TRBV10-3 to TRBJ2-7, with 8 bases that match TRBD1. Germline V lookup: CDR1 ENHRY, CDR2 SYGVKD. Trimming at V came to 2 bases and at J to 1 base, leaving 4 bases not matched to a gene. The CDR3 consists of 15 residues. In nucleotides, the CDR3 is TGTGCCATCAGTGAGGGACAGGGACTTTCCTACGAGCAGTACTTC. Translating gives CAISEGQGLSYEQYF.

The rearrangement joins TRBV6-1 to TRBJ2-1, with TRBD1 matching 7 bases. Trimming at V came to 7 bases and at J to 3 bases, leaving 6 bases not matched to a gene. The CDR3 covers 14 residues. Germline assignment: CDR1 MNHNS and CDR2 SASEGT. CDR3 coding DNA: TGTGCCAGCACCGGACAGGTTTTCTACAATGAGCAGTTCTTC. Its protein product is CASTGQVFYNEQFF.

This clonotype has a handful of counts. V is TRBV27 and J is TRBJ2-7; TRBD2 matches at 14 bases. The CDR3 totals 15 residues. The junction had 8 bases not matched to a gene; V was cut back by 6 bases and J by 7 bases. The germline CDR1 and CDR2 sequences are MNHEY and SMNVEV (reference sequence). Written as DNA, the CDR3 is TGTGCCAGCAGCCCAAGACTAGCGGGAGGGCAAGAGCAGTACTTC. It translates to CASSPRLAGGQEQYF.

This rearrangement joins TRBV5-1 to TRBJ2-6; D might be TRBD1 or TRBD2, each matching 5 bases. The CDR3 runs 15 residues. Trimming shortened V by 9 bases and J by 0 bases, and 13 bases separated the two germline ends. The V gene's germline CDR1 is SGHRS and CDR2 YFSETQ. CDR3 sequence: CATTPGGSGANVLTF. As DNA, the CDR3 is TGCGCCACCACCCCTGGGGGCTCTGGGGCCAACGTCCTGACTTTC.